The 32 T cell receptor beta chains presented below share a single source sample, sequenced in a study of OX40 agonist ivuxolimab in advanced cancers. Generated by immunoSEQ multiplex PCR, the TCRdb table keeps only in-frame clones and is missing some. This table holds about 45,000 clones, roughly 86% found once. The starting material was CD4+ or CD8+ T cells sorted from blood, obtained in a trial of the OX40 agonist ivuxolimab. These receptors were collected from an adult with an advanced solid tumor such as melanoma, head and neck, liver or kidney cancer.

CDR3 sequence reads: CASSVVSTDTQYF. Written as DNA, the CDR3 is TGTGCCAGCAGCGTGGTTAGCACAGATACGCAGTATTTT. The V and J genes are TRBV9 and TRBJ2-3, with D unclear. The CDR3 loop spans 13 amino acids. The V end was cut by 2 bases, the J end by 0 bases, with 4 bases between. Germline V CDR1 and CDR2: SGDLS, YYNGEE.

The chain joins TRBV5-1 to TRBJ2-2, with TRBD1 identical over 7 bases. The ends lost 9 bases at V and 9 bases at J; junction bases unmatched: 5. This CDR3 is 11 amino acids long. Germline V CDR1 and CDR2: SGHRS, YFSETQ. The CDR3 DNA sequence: TGCGCCACCCGACAGGGACGGGAGCTGTTTTTT. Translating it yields CATRQGRELFF.

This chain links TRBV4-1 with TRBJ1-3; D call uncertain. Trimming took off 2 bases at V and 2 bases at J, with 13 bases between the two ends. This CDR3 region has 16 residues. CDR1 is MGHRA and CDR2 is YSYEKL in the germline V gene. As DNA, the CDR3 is TGCGCCAGCAGCCAACGGGCCCAAAATGCTGGAAACACCATATATTTT. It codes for CASSQRAQNAGNTIYF.

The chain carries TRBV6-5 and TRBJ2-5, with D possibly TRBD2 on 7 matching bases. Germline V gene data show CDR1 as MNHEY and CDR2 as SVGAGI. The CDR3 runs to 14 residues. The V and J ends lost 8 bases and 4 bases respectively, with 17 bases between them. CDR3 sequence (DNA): TGTGCCAGCGCACCCGGGGGGCAGGGAGAGACCCAGTACTTC. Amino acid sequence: CASAPGGQGETQYF.

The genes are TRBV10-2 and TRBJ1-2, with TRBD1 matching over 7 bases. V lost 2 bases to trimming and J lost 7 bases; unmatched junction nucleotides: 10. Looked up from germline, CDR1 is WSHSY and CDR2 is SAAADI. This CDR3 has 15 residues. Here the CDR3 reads CASSEAAYRGPGYTF. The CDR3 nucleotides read TGCGCCAGCAGTGAGGCGGCCTACAGGGGCCCTGGCTACACCTTC.

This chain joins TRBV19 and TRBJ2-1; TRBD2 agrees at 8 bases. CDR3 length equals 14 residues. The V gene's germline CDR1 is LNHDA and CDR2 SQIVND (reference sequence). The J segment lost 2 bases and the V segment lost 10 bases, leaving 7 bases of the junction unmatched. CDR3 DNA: TGTGCCACCTCAGGGACTAGGGCCTACAATGAGCAGTTCTTC. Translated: CATSGTRAYNEQFF.

The CDR3 reads CASSLKVPGQVISYEQYF. Written as DNA, the CDR3 is TGTGCCAGCAGTCTTAAAGTCCCGGGACAGGTCATTTCCTACGAGCAGTACTTC. J is TRBJ2-7 and V is TRBV28; 8 positions agree with TRBD1. CDR1 is MDHEN, CDR2 SYDVKM, per germline. The CDR3 runs 18 residues. With V trimmed by 5 bases and J by 1 base, 16 bases remained unmatched.

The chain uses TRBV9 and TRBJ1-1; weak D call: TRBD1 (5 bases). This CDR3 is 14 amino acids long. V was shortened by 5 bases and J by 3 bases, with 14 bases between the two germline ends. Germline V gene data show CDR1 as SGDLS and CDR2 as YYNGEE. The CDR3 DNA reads TGTGCCAGCAGTTATGGGGGGGAAGACACTGAAGCTTTCTTT. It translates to CASSYGGEDTEAFF.

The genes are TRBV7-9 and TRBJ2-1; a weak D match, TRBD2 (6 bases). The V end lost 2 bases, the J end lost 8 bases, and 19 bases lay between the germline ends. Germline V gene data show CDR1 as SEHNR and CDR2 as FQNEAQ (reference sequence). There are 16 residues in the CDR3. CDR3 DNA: TGTGCCAGCAGCTTACCGGGGAGGACACCAGGGTATGAGCAGTTCTTC. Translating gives CASSLPGRTPGYEQFF.

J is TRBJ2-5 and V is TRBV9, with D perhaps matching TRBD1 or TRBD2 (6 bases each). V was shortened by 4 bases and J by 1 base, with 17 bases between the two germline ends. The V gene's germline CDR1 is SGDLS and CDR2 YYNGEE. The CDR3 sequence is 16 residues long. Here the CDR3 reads CASSPGGRAPQETQYF. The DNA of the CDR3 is TGTGCCAGCAGCCCCGGGGGCAGGGCTCCCCAAGAGACCCAGTACTTC.

The CDR3 bases are TGCAGCGTTGAAGATCGAAGACAGACTAACTATGGCTACACCTTC. Its translation is CSVEDRRQTNYGYTF. The chain carries TRBV29-1 and TRBJ1-2, with TRBD1 as a possible D gene (5 bases). Trimming removed 0 bases from V and 0 bases from J, with 11 bases in between. The CDR3 spans 15 residues. The V gene's germline CDR1 is SQVTM and CDR2 ANQGSEA.

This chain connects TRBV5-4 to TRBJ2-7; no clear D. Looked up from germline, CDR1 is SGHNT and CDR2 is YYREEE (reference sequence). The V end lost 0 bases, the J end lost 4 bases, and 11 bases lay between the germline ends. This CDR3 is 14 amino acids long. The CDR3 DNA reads TGTGCCAGCAGCTTGGCGGGCAGGATGTACGAGCAGTACTTC. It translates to CASSLAGRMYEQYF.

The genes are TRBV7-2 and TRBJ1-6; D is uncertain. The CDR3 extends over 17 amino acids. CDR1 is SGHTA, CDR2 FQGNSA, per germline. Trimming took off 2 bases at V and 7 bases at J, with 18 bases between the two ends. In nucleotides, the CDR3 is TGTGCCAGCAGCTTATATCTTTGGTTAGGGAACAATTCACCCCTCCACTTT. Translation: CASSLYLWLGNNSPLHF.

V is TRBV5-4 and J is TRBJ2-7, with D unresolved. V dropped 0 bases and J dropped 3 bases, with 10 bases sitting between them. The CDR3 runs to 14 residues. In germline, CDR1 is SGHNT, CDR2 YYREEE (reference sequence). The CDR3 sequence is CASSLAAVFYEQYF. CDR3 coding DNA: TGTGCCAGCAGCTTGGCTGCGGTTTTCTACGAGCAGTACTTC.

The DNA for the CDR3 is TGTGCCAGCAGTACACTCGGGACTAGCGGCACAGATACGCAGTATTTT. Encoded protein: CASSTLGTSGTDTQYF. The chain combines TRBV27 with TRBJ2-3; 10 positions agree with TRBD2. The germline gives CDR1 MNHEY, CDR2 SMNVEV (reference sequence). V trimming: 5 bases; J trimming: 1 base; junction bases outside the gene matches: 6. The CDR3 consists of 16 residues.

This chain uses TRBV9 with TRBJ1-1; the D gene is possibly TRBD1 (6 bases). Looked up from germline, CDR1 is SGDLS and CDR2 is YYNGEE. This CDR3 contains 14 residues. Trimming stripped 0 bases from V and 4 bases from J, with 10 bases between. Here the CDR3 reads CASSVAGGPTEAFF. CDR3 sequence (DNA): TGTGCCAGCAGCGTAGCTGGGGGGCCCACTGAAGCTTTCTTT.

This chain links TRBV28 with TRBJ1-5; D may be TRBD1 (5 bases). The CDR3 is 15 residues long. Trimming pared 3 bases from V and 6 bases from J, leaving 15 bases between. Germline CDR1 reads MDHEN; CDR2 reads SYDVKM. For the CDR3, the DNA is TGTGCCAGCAGTTTCTTGAGGGGTGTGCGTCAGCCCCAGCATTTT. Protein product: CASSFLRGVRQPQHF.

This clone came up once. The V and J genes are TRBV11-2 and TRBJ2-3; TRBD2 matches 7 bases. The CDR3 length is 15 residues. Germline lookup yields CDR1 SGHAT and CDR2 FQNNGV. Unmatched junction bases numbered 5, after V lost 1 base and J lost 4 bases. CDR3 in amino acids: CASSLVGGVSDTQYF. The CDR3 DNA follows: TGTGCCAGCAGCTTAGTTGGGGGGGTATCAGATACGCAGTATTTT.

The CDR3 region has the DNA TGTGCCAGCAGCTTGGGGGAGACTGAAGCTTTCTTT. This translates into CASSLGETEAFF. The chain is built from TRBV2 and TRBJ1-1; possible D gene TRBD1, 5 bases. The CDR3 contains 12 residues. Germline-derived CDR1 and CDR2 are SNHLY and FYNNEI. With 6 bases removed from V and 5 bases from J, the gap between germline ends came to 10 bases. Combining the CDR3 with reference TRBV2 and TRBJ1-1 gives the whole variable domain EPEVTQTPSHQVTQMGQEVILRCVPISNHLYFYWYRQILGQKVEFLVSFYNNEISEKSEIFDDQFSVERPDGSNFTLKIRSTKLEDSAMYFCASSLGETEAFFGQGTRLTVV.

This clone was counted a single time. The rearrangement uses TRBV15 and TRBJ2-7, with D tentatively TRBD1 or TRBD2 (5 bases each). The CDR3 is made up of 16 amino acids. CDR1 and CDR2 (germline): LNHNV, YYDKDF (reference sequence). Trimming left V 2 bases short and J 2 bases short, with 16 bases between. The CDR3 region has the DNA TGTGCCACCAGCAGATTGGACGGGACGGAAGCCTACGAGCAGTACTTC. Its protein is CATSRLDGTEAYEQYF.

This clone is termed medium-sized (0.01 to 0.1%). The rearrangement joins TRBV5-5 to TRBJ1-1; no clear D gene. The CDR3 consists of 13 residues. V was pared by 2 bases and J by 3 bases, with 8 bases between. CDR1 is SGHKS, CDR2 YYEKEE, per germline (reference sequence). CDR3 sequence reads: CASSFWEDTEAFF. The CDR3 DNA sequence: TGTGCCAGCAGCTTTTGGGAAGACACTGAAGCTTTCTTT.

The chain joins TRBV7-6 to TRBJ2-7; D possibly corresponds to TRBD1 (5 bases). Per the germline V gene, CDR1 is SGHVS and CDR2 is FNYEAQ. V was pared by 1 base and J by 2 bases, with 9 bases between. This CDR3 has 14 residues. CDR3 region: CASSLERGTYEQYF. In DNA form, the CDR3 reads TGTGCCAGCAGCTTAGAAAGGGGCACCTACGAGCAGTACTTC.

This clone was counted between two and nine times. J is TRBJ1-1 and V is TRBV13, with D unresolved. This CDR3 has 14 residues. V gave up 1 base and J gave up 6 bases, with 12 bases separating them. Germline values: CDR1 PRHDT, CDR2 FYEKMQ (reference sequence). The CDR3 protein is CASSLEEGIPEAFF. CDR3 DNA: TGTGCCAGCAGCTTAGAGGAAGGAATTCCTGAAGCTTTCTTT.

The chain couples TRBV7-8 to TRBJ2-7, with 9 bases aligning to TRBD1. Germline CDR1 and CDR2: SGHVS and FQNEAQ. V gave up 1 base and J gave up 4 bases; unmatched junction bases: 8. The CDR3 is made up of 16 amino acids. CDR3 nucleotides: TGTGCCAGCAGCTTAGGGCCCGGGACAGGGAGGTACGAGCAGTACTTC. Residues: CASSLGPGTGRYEQYF.

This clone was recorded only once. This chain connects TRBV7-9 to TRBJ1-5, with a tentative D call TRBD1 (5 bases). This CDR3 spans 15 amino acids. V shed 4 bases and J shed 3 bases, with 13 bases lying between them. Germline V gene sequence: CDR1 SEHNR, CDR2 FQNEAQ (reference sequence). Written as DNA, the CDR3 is TGTGCCAGCAGCTCCGGCGGGGGGGTCAATCAGCCCCAGCATTTT. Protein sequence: CASSSGGGVNQPQHF.

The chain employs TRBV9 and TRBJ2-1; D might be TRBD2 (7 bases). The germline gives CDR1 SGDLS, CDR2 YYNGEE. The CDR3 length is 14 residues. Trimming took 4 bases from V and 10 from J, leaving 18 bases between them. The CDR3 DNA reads TGTGCCAGCAGCCTCTATTCGGGGGGCCCAGAGCAGTTCTTC. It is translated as CASSLYSGGPEQFF.

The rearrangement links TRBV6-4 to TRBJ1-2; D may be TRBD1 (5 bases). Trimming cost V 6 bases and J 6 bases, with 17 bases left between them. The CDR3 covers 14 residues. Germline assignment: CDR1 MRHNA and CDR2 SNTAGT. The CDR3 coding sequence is TGTGCCAGCAGCCAGACAGTCTACAACAATGGCTACACCTTC. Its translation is CASSQTVYNNGYTF.

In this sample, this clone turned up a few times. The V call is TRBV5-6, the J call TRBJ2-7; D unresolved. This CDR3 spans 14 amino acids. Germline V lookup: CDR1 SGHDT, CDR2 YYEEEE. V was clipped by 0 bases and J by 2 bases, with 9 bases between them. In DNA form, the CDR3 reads TGTGCCAGCAGCTTGGTTGCCAGTGCCTACGAGCAGTACTTC. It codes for CASSLVASAYEQYF.

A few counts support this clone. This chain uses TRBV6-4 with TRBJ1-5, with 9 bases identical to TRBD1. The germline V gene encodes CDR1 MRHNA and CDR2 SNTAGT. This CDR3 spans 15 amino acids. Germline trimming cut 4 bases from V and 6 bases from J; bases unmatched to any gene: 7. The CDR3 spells CASSAGTGPGQPQHF. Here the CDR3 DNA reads TGTGCCAGCAGTGCCGGGACAGGGCCTGGTCAGCCCCAGCATTTT.

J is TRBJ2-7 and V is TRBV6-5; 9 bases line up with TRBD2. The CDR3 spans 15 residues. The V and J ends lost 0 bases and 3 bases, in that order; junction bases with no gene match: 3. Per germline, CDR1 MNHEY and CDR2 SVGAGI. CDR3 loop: CASSYSTSGFYEQYF. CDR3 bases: TGTGCCAGCAGTTACTCTACTAGCGGGTTCTACGAGCAGTACTTC.

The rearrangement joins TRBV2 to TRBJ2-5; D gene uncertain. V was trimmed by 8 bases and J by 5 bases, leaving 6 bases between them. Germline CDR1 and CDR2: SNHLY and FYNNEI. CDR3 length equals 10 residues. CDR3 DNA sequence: TGTGCCAGCCGAGCCGAGACCCAGTACTTC. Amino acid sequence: CASRAETQYF.

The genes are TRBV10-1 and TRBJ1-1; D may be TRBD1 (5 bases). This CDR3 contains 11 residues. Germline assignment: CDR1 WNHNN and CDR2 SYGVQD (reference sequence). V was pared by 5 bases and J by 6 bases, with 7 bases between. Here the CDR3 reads CASSQGSEAFF. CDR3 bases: TGCGCCAGCAGTCAGGGTTCTGAAGCTTTCTTT.